The clone carrying this TCR beta chain appeared a single time. The CDR3 totals 16 residues. The ends were cut back, 1 base at V and 8 bases at J, with 19 bases in the middle. The germline CDR1 and CDR2 sequences are LGHNA and YSLEER. Everyone who took part was 18 to 89 years old, and they came from about two dozen US areas. Cohorts were assigned according to the clinical history that participants reported. These data belong to a study of blood T cell repertoires in COVID-19. Background on the study: COVID-19 samples collected from the United States, Italy and Spain covered acute and convalescent phases.

Per the authors' pipeline: Nucleated cell number was recorded as an estimate derived from reference gene primer amplification. This table comes from immunoSEQ multiplex PCR, and its TCRdb copy is limited to in-frame clones, with some not included. That table supplies the V and J calls and clone size; D and trimming were determined from the DNA. The table has around 280,000 clones, 90% seen once. This receptor was obtained from a young woman with acute COVID-19. The V gene is TRBV4-3, the J gene TRBJ2-3; D may be TRBD1 (5 bases). Sequenced material: PBMCs or T cells enriched from blood (not recorded which). The CDR3 here is CASSQVILPRQGTQYF. CDR3 sequence (DNA): TGCGCCAGCAGCCAAGTTATACTTCCTAGGCAGGGTACGCAGTATTTT.